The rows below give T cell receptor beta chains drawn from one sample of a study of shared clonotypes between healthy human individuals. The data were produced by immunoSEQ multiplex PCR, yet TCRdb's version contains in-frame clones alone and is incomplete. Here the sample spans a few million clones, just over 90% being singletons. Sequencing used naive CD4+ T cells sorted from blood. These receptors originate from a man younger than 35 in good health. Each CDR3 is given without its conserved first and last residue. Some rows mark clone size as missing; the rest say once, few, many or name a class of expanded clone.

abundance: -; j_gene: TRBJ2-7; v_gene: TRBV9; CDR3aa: ASSPSDRGSYEQY
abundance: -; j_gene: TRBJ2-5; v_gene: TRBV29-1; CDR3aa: SVATSGETQY
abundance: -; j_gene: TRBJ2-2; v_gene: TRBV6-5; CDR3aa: ASRQGKGDTGELF
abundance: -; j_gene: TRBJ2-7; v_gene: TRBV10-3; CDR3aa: AISTGVYEQY
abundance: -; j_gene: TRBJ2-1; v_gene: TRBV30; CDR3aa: AWSVGGGLNEQF
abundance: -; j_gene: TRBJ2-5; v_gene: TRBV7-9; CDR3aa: ASSLIWGEGETQY
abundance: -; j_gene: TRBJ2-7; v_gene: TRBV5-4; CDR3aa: ASSPGLSYEQY
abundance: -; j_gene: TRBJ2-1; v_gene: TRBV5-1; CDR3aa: ASSLAMGGQRVEEQF
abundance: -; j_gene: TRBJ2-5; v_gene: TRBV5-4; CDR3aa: ASSLYHQETQY
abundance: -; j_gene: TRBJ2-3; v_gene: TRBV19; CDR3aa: ASSIGWQGHPDTQY
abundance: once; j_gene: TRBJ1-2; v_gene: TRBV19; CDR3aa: ASNPKTGVYGYT
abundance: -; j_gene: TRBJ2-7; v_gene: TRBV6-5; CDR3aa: ASRGESWGEQY
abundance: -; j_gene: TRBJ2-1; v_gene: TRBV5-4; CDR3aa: ATQRASSYNEQF
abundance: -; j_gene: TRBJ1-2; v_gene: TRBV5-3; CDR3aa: ARSRGRTSYGYT
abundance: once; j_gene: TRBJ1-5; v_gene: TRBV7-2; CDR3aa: ASSLEGSRNQPQH
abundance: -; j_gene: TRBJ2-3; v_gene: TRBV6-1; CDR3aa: ASSERWSTDTQY
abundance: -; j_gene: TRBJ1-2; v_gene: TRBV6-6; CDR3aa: ASSSPGRGGGYT
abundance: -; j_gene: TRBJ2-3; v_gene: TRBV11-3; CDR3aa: ASSLGWGAGPADTQY
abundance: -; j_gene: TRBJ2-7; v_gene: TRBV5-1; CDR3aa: ASMPSAGEQY
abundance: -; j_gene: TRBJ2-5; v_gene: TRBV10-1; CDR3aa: ASSEGQGGIETQY
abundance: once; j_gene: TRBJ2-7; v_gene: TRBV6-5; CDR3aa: ASSSTLGEQY
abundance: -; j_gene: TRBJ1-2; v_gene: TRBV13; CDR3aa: ASSLSPTRLTP
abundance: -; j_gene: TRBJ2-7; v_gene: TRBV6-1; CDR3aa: ASSLQGAYEQY
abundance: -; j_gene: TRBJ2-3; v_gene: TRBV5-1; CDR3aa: ASSLWASGSGTDTQY
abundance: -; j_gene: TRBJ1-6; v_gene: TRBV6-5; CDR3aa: ASSYATGVGSPLH
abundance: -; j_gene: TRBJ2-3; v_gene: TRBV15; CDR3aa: ATSRARGGGSTDTQY
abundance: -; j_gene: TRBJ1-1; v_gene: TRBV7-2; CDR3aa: ASSPRMNTEAF
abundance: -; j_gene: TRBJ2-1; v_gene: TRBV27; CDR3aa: ASSYHRLADDNEQF
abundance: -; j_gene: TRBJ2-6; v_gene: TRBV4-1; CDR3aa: ASRADAGANVLT
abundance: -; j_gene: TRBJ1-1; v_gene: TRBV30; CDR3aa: AATGTAEAF
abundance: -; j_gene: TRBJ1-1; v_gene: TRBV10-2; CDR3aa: ASSDGQGRRGAF
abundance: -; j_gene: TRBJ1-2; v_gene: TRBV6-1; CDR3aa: ASSEGDLNYGYT
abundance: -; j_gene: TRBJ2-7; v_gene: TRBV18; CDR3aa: ASSQTSGRAYEQY